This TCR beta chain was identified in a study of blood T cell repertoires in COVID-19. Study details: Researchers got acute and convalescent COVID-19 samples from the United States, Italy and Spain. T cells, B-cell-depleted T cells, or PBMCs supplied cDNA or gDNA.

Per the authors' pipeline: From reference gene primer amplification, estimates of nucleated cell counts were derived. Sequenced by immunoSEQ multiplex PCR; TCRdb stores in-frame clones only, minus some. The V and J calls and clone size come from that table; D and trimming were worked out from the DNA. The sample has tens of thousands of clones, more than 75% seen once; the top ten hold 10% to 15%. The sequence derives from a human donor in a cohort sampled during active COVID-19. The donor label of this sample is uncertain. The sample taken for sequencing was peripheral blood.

CDR3 DNA sequence: TGTGCCAGCAGTTACGGGGGACTTGGCTACGAGCAGTACTTC. It is translated as CASSYGGLGYEQYF. The rearrangement links TRBV6-6 to TRBJ2-7; the D gene is possibly TRBD2 (6 bases). Trimming shortened V by 2 bases and J by 3 bases, and 11 bases separated the two germline ends. The CDR3 is 14 residues long. Germline V CDR1 and CDR2: MNHNY, SVGAGI (reference sequence).